A selection of T cell receptor beta chains follows, all from one sample in a study of T-cell memory formation after mild COVID-19. TCRdb re-analysed the 5' RACE reads in MiXCR, keeping a single row per CDR3 protein. The profile shows about 430,000 distinct CDR3 sequences, 24% of them singletons. Material: PBMCs or a T cell subset sorted from them (not recorded which). The receptors originated from an adult woman who had mild COVID-19 (a few samples of this study predate the infection). Cell type and time point are not known. Each CDR3 is given with its conserved first and last residue. A D gene is named only where the DNA matches it firmly. Clone size, where shown, is once, few, many, or a class for clones that have expanded.

.	TRBV7-6	TRBJ2-5	.	CASSSPPSGETQYF	TGTGCCAGCAGCTCCCCGCCGAGTGGAGAGACCCAGTACTTC
few	TRBV7-8	TRBJ1-1	.	CASSLLGGSGTEAFF	TGTGCCAGCAGCTTGCTGGGGGGCTCGGGCACTGAAGCTTTCTTT
.	TRBV2	TRBJ1-4	.	CASSLEGQINEKLFF	TGTGCCAGCAGTCTCGAAGGACAGATTAATGAAAAACTGTTTTTT
.	TRBV20-1	TRBJ2-5	.	CSAVRGGRLETQYF	TGCAGTGCTGTAAGAGGTGGGCGTCTGGAGACCCAGTACTTC
.	TRBV20-1	TRBJ2-3	TRBD2	CSARRLAGARTDTQYF	TGCAGTGCTAGAAGACTAGCGGGGGCTCGCACAGATACGCAGTATTTT
few	TRBV7-8	TRBJ1-5	.	CASSAYNSNQPQHF	TGTGCCAGCAGCGCTTACAACAGCAATCAGCCCCAGCATTTT
few	TRBV5-6	TRBJ1-1	TRBD1	CASIQKGGLEAFF	TGTGCCAGCATCCAAAAAGGGGGCCTTGAAGCTTTCTTT
.	TRBV6-5	TRBJ1-2	TRBD1	CASRTGQGVYYGYTF	TGTGCCAGCAGAACCGGACAGGGCGTATATTATGGCTACACCTTC
few	TRBV6-2/TRBV6-3	TRBJ2-7	TRBD2	CASKLAEAYEQYF	TGTGCCAGCAAGCTAGCGGAAGCCTACGAGCAGTACTTC
.	TRBV6-1	TRBJ2-2	TRBD2	CASSEPQLAGARELFF	TGTGCCAGCAGTGAACCCCAACTAGCGGGAGCTAGGGAGCTGTTTTTT
.	TRBV12-3/TRBV12-4	TRBJ2-7	TRBD2	CASSSMTSGILYEQYF	TGTGCCAGCAGCTCCATGACTAGCGGGATTTTGTACGAGCAGTACTTC
.	TRBV11-2	TRBJ2-3	.	CASSLVALGRDTQYF	TGTGCCAGCAGCTTAGTGGCCCTGGGGAGGGATACGCAGTATTTT
.	TRBV20-1	TRBJ2-4	.	CSASQGGSFNIQYF	TGCAGTGCTTCACAGGGTGGGTCGTTTAACATTCAGTACTTC
few	TRBV4-3	TRBJ2-7	.	CASSQDLGFGNEQYF	TGCGCCAGCAGCCAAGATCTGGGGTTCGGGAACGAGCAGTACTTC
once	TRBV12-3/TRBV12-4	TRBJ1-5	TRBD1	CASSSRQGFQPQHF	TGTGCCAGCAGTTCGAGACAGGGTTTTCAGCCCCAGCATTTT
.	TRBV27	TRBJ2-1	.	CASSLSRADHNEQFF	TGTGCCAGCAGTTTATCGCGGGCAGACCACAATGAGCAGTTCTTC
.	TRBV5-4	TRBJ2-5	.	CASCRYQETQYF	TGTGCCAGCTGTCGGTACCAAGAGACCCAGTACTTC
.	TRBV7-3	TRBJ2-2	TRBD2	CASSPLGGLAGLESVELFF	TGTGCCAGCAGCCCCCTCGGGGGACTAGCGGGGCTGGAGTCGGTGGAGCTGTTTTTT
.	TRBV7-3	TRBJ1-4	.	CASSLGSSPNEKLFF	TGTGCCAGCAGCTTAGGGAGCAGCCCTAATGAAAAACTGTTTTTT
.	TRBV7-2	TRBJ2-5	.	CASSLAGAGTQYF	TGTGCCAGCAGCTTAGCAGGAGCGGGGACCCAGTACTTC
.	TRBV30	TRBJ2-1	TRBD2	CAWRPLAGDQFF	TGTGCCTGGAGGCCCCTAGCGGGGGATCAGTTCTTC
.	TRBV6-1	TRBJ1-3	.	CASSEKSGRYSGNTIYF	TGTGCCAGCAGTGAAAAATCCGGCCGTTACTCTGGAAACACCATATATTTT
.	TRBV6-5	TRBJ1-1	.	CASSYEFGQTPEAFF	TGTGCCAGCAGTTACGAATTTGGCCAAACTCCTGAAGCTTTCTTT
many	TRBV5-5	TRBJ1-1	.	CASSLVGRSTEAFF	TGTGCCAGCAGCTTGGTGGGGAGGAGCACTGAAGCTTTCTTT
.	TRBV7-2	TRBJ1-2	.	CASRGMRDGYTF	TGTGCCAGCAGAGGGATGAGGGATGGCTACACCTTC
.	TRBV7-6	TRBJ2-7	TRBD1	CASSPGGQGAYEQYF	TGTGCCAGCAGCCCAGGGGGACAGGGGGCCTACGAGCAGTACTTC
few	TRBV9	TRBJ2-7	.	CASSPTERSTYEQYF	TGTGCCAGCAGCCCAACGGAGCGCTCCACCTACGAGCAGTACTTC
.	TRBV20-1	TRBJ1-2	.	CSARDRGWYGYTF	TGCAGTGCTAGAGATCGGGGATGGTATGGCTACACCTTC
.	TRBV27	TRBJ2-1	.	CASTQGTFGEQFF	TGTGCCAGCACCCAAGGGACCTTTGGGGAGCAGTTCTTC
few	TRBV28	TRBJ2-3	TRBD2	CASTLPGMLAGTSDTQYF	TGTGCCAGCACTCTACCTGGTATGCTAGCGGGAACGTCAGATACGCAGTATTTT
few	TRBV6-5	TRBJ1-2	.	CASSYSATRAYNYGYTF	TGTGCCAGCAGTTACTCTGCCACTAGGGCCTATAACTATGGCTACACCTTC
few	TRBV12-3/TRBV12-4	TRBJ1-1	TRBD1	CASRKNRGAEAFF	TGTGCCAGCAGGAAAAACAGGGGCGCTGAAGCTTTCTTT
.	TRBV3-1	TRBJ2-2	TRBD2	CASSQGLAGGTNTGELFF	TGTGCCAGCAGCCAAGGACTAGCGGGGGGGACAAACACCGGGGAGCTGTTTTTT
.	TRBV30	TRBJ1-4	TRBD1	CAWSATGNEKLFF	TGTGCCTGGAGTGCGACAGGGAATGAAAAACTGTTTTTT
few	TRBV11-2	TRBJ2-1	TRBD2	CASSPALRSGRQGQFF	TGTGCCAGCAGCCCAGCTCTTAGGAGCGGGAGGCAGGGCCAGTTCTTC
.	TRBV25-1	TRBJ2-5	.	CASSTSRRGETQYF	.
few	TRBV27	TRBJ2-7	TRBD2	CASSLTSEGANYEQYF	TGTGCCAGCAGTTTGACTAGCGAGGGAGCGAACTACGAGCAGTACTTC
.	TRBV5-1	TRBJ1-2	TRBD1	CASRLAGQGLEGYTF	TGCGCCAGCAGACTCGCGGGACAGGGGTTAGAAGGCTACACCTTC
.	TRBV12-3/TRBV12-4	TRBJ2-5	TRBD2	CASRYTSSGSPQETQYF	TGTGCCAGCAGATATACAAGTAGCGGGAGTCCCCAAGAGACCCAGTACTTC
few	TRBV11-1	TRBJ2-1	.	CASSLGADEQFF	TGTGCCAGCAGCTTAGGCGCGGATGAGCAGTTCTTC
.	TRBV29-1	TRBJ1-2	TRBD1	CSGLNFTGDRGYGYTF	TGCAGCGGACTCAACTTTACAGGGGACCGTGGCTATGGCTACACCTTC
few	TRBV29-1	TRBJ2-1	.	CSVGGRAGYNEQFF	TGCAGCGTTGGGGGCCGGGCCGGGTACAATGAGCAGTTCTTC